This T cell receptor (beta chain) was observed in a study of blood T cell repertoires in COVID-19. Study in general: From the United States, Italy and Spain came samples of acute and convalescent COVID-19.

Using immunoSEQ multiplex PCR, the repertoire was profiled, and TCRdb retains in-frame clones only, with some absent. This sample carries over 250,000 clones, more than 90% of them seen once, and the ten largest clones take under 3%. Germline assignment: CDR1 PRHDT and CDR2 FYEKMQ (reference sequence). V was trimmed by 1 base and J by 8 bases, leaving 13 bases between them. The CDR3 is 14 amino acids. The chain joins TRBV13 to TRBJ2-3; D unclear. The sample comprised peripheral blood. This clonotype was sampled from a person under 35 with COVID-19, enrolled during active disease. The CDR3 DNA reads TGTGCCAGCAGCTTAGTGGGCATCGGAAGTACGCAGTATTTT. This sequence encodes CASSLVGIGSTQYF. The whole variable domain, filled in from reference TRBV13 and TRBJ2-3, reads AAGVIQSPRHLIKEKRETATLKCYPIPRHDTVYWYQQGPGQDPQFLISFYEKMQSDKGSIPDRFSAQQFSDYHSELNMSSLELGDSALYFCASSLVGIGSTQYFGPGTRLTVL.